The 20 T cell receptor beta chains reported below all come from one sample, sequenced in a study of sequential checkpoint blockade in melanoma. Treatment of the sample: randomized to nivolumab then ipilimumab (arm A) or the reverse (arm B). The data were produced by immunoSEQ multiplex PCR, yet TCRdb's version contains in-frame clones alone and is incomplete. The sample lists about 5,100 clones, less than 20% seen once, with less than 20% in the top ten. The specimen was tumor tissue (inferred from file names), collected from a patient given nivolumab and ipilimumab in sequence. The receptors stem from a human donor with melanoma.

This clone was observed many times. V and J are TRBV11-3 and TRBJ1-6, with D maybe TRBD1 (5 bases). The CDR3 spans 15 residues. Trimming cost V 5 bases and J 10 bases, with 18 bases left between them. Germline V gives CDR1 SGHNT, CDR2 YENEEA. The CDR3 sequence: CASSPGPYKGSPLHF. The CDR3 DNA follows: TGTGCCAGCAGCCCGGGGCCTTACAAAGGGTCACCCCTCCACTTT.

The gene calls are TRBV11-3 and TRBJ1-1; D not certain. This CDR3 is built from 16 residues. V lost 2 bases, J lost 1 base, and 14 bases lay in between. CDR1 is SGHNT, CDR2 YENEEA, per germline. The CDR3 nucleotides read TGTGCCAGCAGCTTAAGGCGGAATCAACCGAACACTGAAGCTTTCTTT. It specifies CASSLRRNQPNTEAFF.

This clone was recorded a few times. The chain couples TRBV6-8 to TRBJ2-2; 8 nucleotides align to TRBD1. This CDR3 comprises 17 residues. With V trimmed by 5 bases and J by 1 base, 9 bases remained unmatched. Per the germline V gene, CDR1 is MNHGY and CDR2 is SAAAGT. The CDR3 DNA reads TGTGCCAGCAGTCGCCCTAGGACAGGGAAGAACACCGGGGAGCTGTTTTTT. This translates into CASSRPRTGKNTGELFF.

The V and J genes are TRBV28 and TRBJ2-1; D is possibly TRBD2 (6 bases). The CDR3 covers 15 residues. V lost 1 base to trimming and J lost 8 bases, with 15 bases between them. CDR1 is MDHEN, CDR2 SYDVKM, per germline. CDR3 in amino acids: CASSLLSGDVDEQFF. The CDR3 DNA sequence: TGTGCCAGCAGTTTATTATCGGGGGACGTAGATGAGCAGTTCTTC.

The chain joins TRBV5-1 to TRBJ1-1, with 11 bases identical to TRBD1. V was clipped by 4 bases and J by 4 bases; unmatched bases: 9. The CDR3 has 16 residues. The V gene's germline CDR1 is SGHRS and CDR2 YFSETQ. The CDR3 DNA is TGCGCCAGCAGCCTCCGTGGACAGGGGGCGTTCACTGAAGCTTTCTTT. It specifies CASSLRGQGAFTEAFF.

This chain links TRBV19 with TRBJ2-3, with 8 bases identical to TRBD1. CDR1 is LNHDA, CDR2 SQIVND, per germline (reference sequence). This CDR3 has 16 amino acids. The trim removed 4 bases at V and 5 bases at J, leaving 11 bases unmatched. CDR3 amino acids: CASSTRTGSWVDTQYF. The CDR3, as DNA: TGTGCCAGTAGTACCAGGACAGGGTCGTGGGTAGATACGCAGTATTTT.

In this sample, this clone turned up many times. The rearrangement uses TRBV11-3 and TRBJ1-1; the D is unclear. CDR1 is SGHNT and CDR2 is YENEEA in the germline V gene. Trimming removed 3 bases from V and 1 base from J, with 9 bases in between. This CDR3 has 14 amino acids. CDR3 bases: TGTGCCAGCAGCTTGGGCGCCCCGAACACTGAAGCTTTCTTT. Residues: CASSLGAPNTEAFF.

Concerning this clone itself: The DNA ends 1 residue before the CDR3 does, and the rest of the CDR3 is filled in from the germline J gene. The chain recombines TRBV10-3 with TRBJ1-1; D ambiguous. The CDR3 totals 14 residues. Trimming left V 0 bases short and J 5 bases short, with 10 bases between. Germline CDR1 ENHRY, CDR2 SYGVKD. The CDR3 region is CAISESRGSTEAFF. The CDR3 bases that were read are TGTGCCATCAGTGAGTCTAGAGGCTCGACTGAAGCTTTC.

The chain is built from TRBV7-6 and TRBJ2-4; no clear D. This CDR3 spans 14 amino acids. Germline V lookup: CDR1 SGHVS, CDR2 FNYEAQ. V lost 5 bases, J lost 7 bases, and 15 bases lay in between. CDR3 sequence: CASSQGNGKNIQYF. Here the CDR3 DNA reads TGTGCCAGCAGCCAAGGGAACGGTAAGAACATTCAGTACTTC.

This clone is medium-sized within its sample. CDR3 in DNA: TGTGCCAGCAGTATGTGGACAGGGGCTTCCTACGAGCAGTACTTC. Amino acids: CASSMWTGASYEQYF. The gene calls are TRBV6-8 and TRBJ2-7; 9 bases line up with TRBD1. J gave up 1 base and V 5 bases, and 6 bases lay outside the gene matches. The CDR3 consists of 15 residues. Germline V CDR1 and CDR2: MNHGY, SAAAGT.

The table lists this clone with many counts. The rearrangement links TRBV11-3 to TRBJ1-4; D possibly corresponds to TRBD1 (5 bases). CDR3 length: 14 amino acids. V gave up 3 bases and J gave up 5 bases, with 10 bases separating them. The germline gives CDR1 SGHNT, CDR2 YENEEA. Written as DNA, the CDR3 is TGTGCCAGCAGCTTGGGCGGGGCGAATGAAAAACTGTTTTTT. Its protein is CASSLGGANEKLFF. The whole variable domain, filled in from reference TRBV11-3 and TRBJ1-4, reads EAGVVQSPRYKIIEKKQPVAFWCNPISGHNTLYWYLQNLGQGPELLIRYENEEAVDDSQLPKDRFSAERLKGVDSTLKIQPAELGDSAVYLCASSLGGANEKLFFGSGTQLSVL.

There are a few counts of this clone. The genes are TRBV6-7 and TRBJ1-1; D gene uncertain. TRBV6-7 is identified as an open reading frame with a role that is uncertain. The CDR3 has 11 amino acids. Deletions cut 4 bases from V and 3 bases from J, with 3 bases between. As DNA, the CDR3 is TGTGCCAGCAGTTTAGACACTGAAGCTTTCTTT. Its protein is CASSLDTEAFF.

The CDR3 DNA reads TGTGCCAGCAGTTTTGACAGAGACTATGGCTACACCTTC. Translating it yields CASSFDRDYGYTF. The chain recombines TRBV28 with TRBJ1-2; TRBD1 is a possible D gene (5 bases). There are 13 residues in the CDR3. Trimming shortened V by 3 bases and J by 3 bases, and 8 bases separated the two germline ends. The V gene's germline CDR1 is MDHEN and CDR2 SYDVKM.

The sample holds many counts of this clone. V usage is TRBV12-2 and J usage is TRBJ1-5; the DNA was not compared with TRBD1, the D call given in the table. TRBV12-2 is a recognized pseudogene. The CDR3 spans 17 residues. Here the CDR3 reads CASRHPIKDRVDQPQHF. CDR3 in DNA: TGTGCAAGTCGCCACCCAATTAAAGACAGGGTCGATCAGCCCCAGCATTTT.

The chain uses TRBV11-3 and TRBJ2-2, with D unclear. From germline, CDR1 is SGHNT and CDR2 YENEEA. V lost 7 bases and J 5 bases, leaving 14 bases between the germline ends. CDR3 size: 14 residues. CDR3 sequence: CASKRLIDTGELFF. CDR3 DNA sequence: TGTGCCAGCAAGCGTCTCATTGATACCGGGGAGCTGTTTTTT.

This CDR3 is CASSIRRGSTGARTDTQYF. The CDR3 region has the DNA TGTGCCAGTAGTATCCGTCGCGGATCCACAGGGGCTCGCACAGATACGCAGTATTTT. The V and J genes are TRBV19 and TRBJ2-3, with 7 bases aligning to TRBD1. This CDR3 spans 19 amino acids. With 3 bases clipped from V and 1 base from J, the junction kept 16 bases outside the gene matches. The germline V gene encodes CDR1 LNHDA and CDR2 SQIVND (reference sequence).

In its sample, this clone was seen a few times. This chain links TRBV6-7 with TRBJ2-1, with 13 bases identical to TRBD2. TRBV6-7 is an ORF, and what it does is uncertain. The junction had 14 bases not matched to a gene; V was cut back by 7 bases and J by 8 bases. There are 17 residues in the CDR3. This chain's CDR3 is CASTPPPGLAGFDEQFF. As DNA, the CDR3 is TGTGCCAGCACCCCACCCCCGGGACTAGCGGGGTTCGATGAGCAGTTCTTC.

This clone is classed as medium-sized (0.01 to 0.1%). One junction end disagrees with the germline gene, perhaps due to a read error. The CDR3 nucleotides read TGTGCCATCAGTGTTACCGGGACAGGGACTTATGAGCAGTTCTTC. Translated, it gives CAISVTGTGTYEQFF. The V gene is TRBV6-8, the J gene TRBJ2-1; 9 bases fit TRBD1. This CDR3 spans 15 amino acids. CDR1 is MNHGY and CDR2 is SAAAGT in the germline V gene.

The genes are TRBV10-2 and TRBJ2-1, with D possibly matching TRBD1 (6 bases). Germline CDR1 is WSHSY and CDR2 is SAAADI. Trimming cost V 2 bases and J 8 bases, with 16 bases left between them. The CDR3 consists of 15 residues. The CDR3 is CASSERQGPRDEQFF. The CDR3 nucleotides are TGCGCCAGCAGTGAGCGGCAGGGGCCCCGGGATGAGCAGTTCTTC.

The rearrangement joins TRBV6-8 to TRBJ2-5, with a tentative D call TRBD1 (7 bases). Germline V gene sequence: CDR1 MNHGY, CDR2 SAAAGT. This CDR3 region has 16 residues. The V end lost 0 bases, the J end lost 7 bases, and 18 bases lay between the germline ends. The CDR3 loop is CASSYSNRRGRVTQYF. The CDR3 DNA reads TGTGCCAGCAGTTACTCGAATAGGAGGGGGCGCGTGACCCAGTACTTC.